This passage covers 11 T cell receptor beta chains from one sample sequenced in a study of early T cells in non-severe SARS-CoV-2 infection. TCRdb reanalysed the 5' RACE reads using MiXCR and keeps one entry per CDR3 protein. The sample has 65,000 to 80,000 distinct CDR3 sequences, roughly 13% seen once. Sequenced: whole blood. The receptors here all came from an adult who was a healthcare worker with PCR-confirmed SARS-CoV-2 infection or an uninfected control (not recorded which).

Only a few counts were recorded for this clonotype. V is TRBV29-1 and J is TRBJ2-2, with D perhaps TRBD1 (7 bases). The CDR3 consists of 15 residues. Germline-derived CDR1 and CDR2 are SQVTM and ANQGSEA. V shed 4 bases and J shed 2 bases, with 14 bases lying between them. The CDR3 spells CSVGRGASNTGELFF. The DNA for the CDR3 is TGCAGCGTTGGCAGGGGGGCCTCAAACACCGGGGAGCTGTTTTTT.

In its sample, this clonotype was seen many times. This chain joins TRBV27 and TRBJ1-5; perhaps TRBD1 as D (6 bases). Germline lookup yields CDR1 MNHEY and CDR2 SMNVEV (reference sequence). With 5 bases removed from V and 4 bases from J, the gap between germline ends came to 12 bases. This CDR3 spans 14 amino acids. The CDR3 bases are TGTGCCAGCAGTCCACAGGGCGGGAATCAGCCCCAGCATTTT. Translation: CASSPQGGNQPQHF.

The genes are TRBV5-4 and TRBJ2-2; TRBD2 matches 16 bases. The CDR3 has 18 residues. V lost 4 bases, J lost 7 bases, and 10 bases stayed unmatched. Germline-derived CDR1 and CDR2 are SGHNT and YYREEE (reference sequence). As DNA, the CDR3 is TGTGCCAGCAGCCCGGAGGGACTAGCGGGAGGGCTCGACGGGGAGCTGTTTTTT. Translating it yields CASSPEGLAGGLDGELFF.

A few counts support this clonotype. This rearrangement joins TRBV29-1 to TRBJ1-1; 7 bases line up with TRBD1. CDR1 and CDR2 from the germline V gene are SQVTM and ANQGSEA. This CDR3 contains 13 residues. V was pared by 7 bases and J by 0 bases, with 5 bases of the junction left unmatched. The CDR3 sequence: CSAQGRLNTEAFF. In DNA form, the CDR3 reads TGCAGCGCACAGGGGAGATTGAACACTGAAGCTTTCTTT.

This clonotype came up many times. This chain connects TRBV28 to TRBJ2-3; D is tentatively TRBD1 or TRBD2 (7 bases each). The CDR3 sequence is 15 residues long. The germline V gene has CDR1 MDHEN and CDR2 SYDVKM. The V gene lost 6 bases and the J gene lost 3 bases, with 16 bases spanning the gap. The chain's CDR3 is CASRKDREGTDTQYF. The CDR3, as DNA: TGTGCCAGCAGGAAAGACAGGGAGGGGACAGATACGCAGTATTTT.

This clonotype was counted a few times. The chain combines TRBV20-1 with TRBJ2-7; D may match TRBD1 or TRBD2 (5 bases each). The CDR3 runs to 14 residues. Germline assignment: CDR1 DFQATT and CDR2 SNEGSKA (reference sequence). Trimming took 3 bases from V and 4 from J, leaving 16 bases between them. CDR3 in DNA: TGCAGTGCTAGGGGTGCCCGAGGGGCGTACGAGCAGTACTTC. It yields the protein CSARGARGAYEQYF.

This clonotype appeared many times. V is TRBV6-4 and J is TRBJ1-6; D is unresolved. The CDR3 totals 14 residues. V was trimmed by 4 bases and J by 5 bases, leaving 9 bases between them. Germline V CDR1 and CDR2: MRHNA, SNTAGT. CDR3 protein: CASSVVGDNSPLHF. In DNA, the CDR3 is TGTGCCAGCAGTGTGGTCGGGGATAATTCACCCCTCCACTTT.

The chain links TRBV5-6 to TRBJ1-6; D not certain. Germline CDR1 SGHDT, CDR2 YYEEEE. V lost 4 bases and J 12 bases, leaving 17 bases between the germline ends. CDR3 size: 14 residues. The CDR3 loop reads CASSLLGRRRPLHF. CDR3 in DNA: TGTGCCAGCAGCCTCTTAGGACGCCGCCGACCCCTCCACTTT.

The chain links TRBV29-1 to TRBJ2-1; D call uncertain. The CDR3 sequence is 12 residues long. Germline CDR1 reads SQVTM; CDR2 reads ANQGSEA. V dropped 2 bases and J dropped 9 bases, with 11 bases sitting between them. DNA of the CDR3: TGCAGCGTTGAAAGGTTTCCGTCTGAGCAGTTCTTC. Translating gives CSVERFPSEQFF.

This clonotype was picked up a small number of times. This chain links TRBV6-6 with TRBJ1-1; D gene uncertain. Trimming shortened V by 5 bases and J by 3 bases, and 16 bases separated the two germline ends. This CDR3 comprises 15 residues. Germline V gives CDR1 MNHNY, CDR2 SVGAGI (reference sequence). CDR3 loop: CASSPFRLVDTEAFF. DNA of the CDR3: TGTGCCAGCAGTCCGTTTCGTTTAGTGGACACTGAAGCTTTCTTT.

This clonotype was seen ten or more times. The V gene is TRBV29-1, the J gene TRBJ1-1; tentative D call: TRBD1 (6 bases). The CDR3 totals 15 residues. The germline gives CDR1 SQVTM, CDR2 ANQGSEA. Trimming took off 1 base at V and 0 bases at J, with 12 bases between the two ends. The CDR3 loop reads CSVEARTAMNTEAFF. CDR3 coding DNA: TGCAGCGTTGAAGCCCGGACAGCGATGAACACTGAAGCTTTCTTT. The entire variable domain, with the rest obtained from reference TRBV29-1 and TRBJ1-1, is as follows: SAVISQKPSRDICQRGTSLTIQCQVDSQVTMMFWYRQQPGQSLTLIATANQGSEATYESGFVIDKFPISRPNLTFSTLTVSNMSPEDSSIYLCSVEARTAMNTEAFFGQGTRLTVV.